Below are 24 T cell receptor beta chains sequenced from a single sample in a study of T cell responses to AZD1222 COVID-19 vaccine. Clones were sequenced by immunoSEQ multiplex PCR, and TCRdb holds only the in-frame ones, with some missing. The table has tens of thousands of clones, around 80% seen once; the top ten hold less than 5%. The specimen comprised peripheral blood, sampled on day 0 of AZD1222 vaccination. These receptors all stem from an adult in good health.

The rearrangement links TRBV28 to TRBJ2-2, with D perhaps matching TRBD1 (6 bases). Trimming cost V 3 bases and J 3 bases, with 17 bases left between them. The CDR3 covers 17 residues. CDR1 and CDR2 (germline): MDHEN, SYDVKM. CDR3 residues: CASSFRLPDSDTGELFF. DNA for the CDR3: TGTGCCAGCAGTTTCCGCCTTCCGGACAGCGACACCGGGGAGCTGTTTTTT.

This chain uses TRBV5-1 with TRBJ1-1; D unresolved. Looked up from germline, CDR1 is SGHRS and CDR2 is YFSETQ. The ends were cut back, 7 bases at V and 0 bases at J, with 10 bases in the middle. The CDR3 spans 13 residues. The CDR3 DNA reads as TGCGCCAGCTCCCCGGGCATGAACACTGAAGCTTTCTTT. Translated, it gives CASSPGMNTEAFF.

This clone occurred once. The same CDR3 arises from other DNA sequences in this sample as well. The chain couples TRBV11-3 to TRBJ1-1; D not resolved. The CDR3 runs 14 residues. Trimming stripped 5 bases from V and 1 base from J, with 11 bases between. Per the germline V gene, CDR1 is SGHNT and CDR2 is YENEEA. The CDR3 protein is CASSPGRANTEAFF. DNA for the CDR3: TGTGCCAGCAGCCCAGGACGGGCGAACACTGAAGCTTTCTTT. Full variable domain (outside the CDR3, taken from reference TRBV11-3 and TRBJ1-1): EAGVVQSPRYKIIEKKQPVAFWCNPISGHNTLYWYLQNLGQGPELLIRYENEEAVDDSQLPKDRFSAERLKGVDSTLKIQPAELGDSAVYLCASSPGRANTEAFFGQGTRLTVV.

This chain connects TRBV3-1 (or the pseudogene TRBV3-2) to TRBJ2-2; 8 bases map to TRBD2. After removal of 6 bases from V and 6 bases from J, the junction contained 18 bases not matched to a gene. The CDR3 is 18 amino acids. Germline V gene data show CDR1 as LGHDT and CDR2 as YNNKEL (reference sequence). The CDR3, as DNA: TGTGCCAGCAGTGTATTTGGCGGGGGGCCCGGAGGTGCCGGGGAGCTGTTTTTT. It codes for CASSVFGGGPGGAGELFF.

V and J are TRBV6-5 and TRBJ1-2; D is unclear. Germline CDR1 is MNHEY and CDR2 is SVGAGI. CDR3 length: 14 amino acids. The V and J ends lost 5 bases and 4 bases respectively, with 14 bases between them. The CDR3: CASSPERLAYGYTF. As DNA, the CDR3 is TGTGCCAGCAGTCCTGAACGGCTGGCCTATGGCTACACCTTC.

V usage is TRBV5-1 and J usage is TRBJ1-4; D call uncertain. The length of the CDR3 is 15 residues. CDR1 and CDR2 (germline): SGHRS, YFSETQ. The V end was cut by 4 bases, the J end by 0 bases, with 10 bases between. The CDR3 coding sequence is TGCGCCAGCAGCCCTAATCCTGCAACTAATGAAAAACTGTTTTTT. It encodes CASSPNPATNEKLFF.

The chain links TRBV11-1 to TRBJ1-1; D is uncertain. The V and J ends lost 2 bases and 5 bases respectively, with 12 bases between them. This CDR3 spans 14 amino acids. CDR1 is SGHAT, CDR2 FQDESV, per germline (reference sequence). In DNA, the CDR3 is TGTGCCAGCAGCTTAAGTTTTGGAGGGACTGAAGCTTTCTTT. Translating it yields CASSLSFGGTEAFF.

The CDR3 coding sequence is TGTGCCAGCAGTTACGACTCAGGGAGCTCTGGAAACACCATATATTTT. Translating it yields CASSYDSGSSGNTIYF. J is TRBJ1-3 and V is TRBV6-2 or TRBV6-3; perhaps TRBD1 as D (5 bases). Trimming cost V 2 bases and J 0 bases, with 11 bases left between them. CDR3 size: 16 residues. Germline V CDR1 and CDR2: MNHEY, SVGEGT.

The V call is TRBV14, the J call TRBJ1-2, with 7 bases matching TRBD1. V dropped 1 base and J dropped 4; count of bases not matched to a gene: 6. Germline lookup yields CDR1 SGHDN and CDR2 FVKESK. The CDR3 totals 15 residues. CDR3 DNA sequence: TGTGCCAGCAGCCAAGTTGAGGGGGCGGCCTATGGCTACACCTTC. Translated: CASSQVEGAAYGYTF.

This sequence joins TRBV7-2 and TRBJ1-2; D perhaps matches TRBD1 (5 bases). V was shortened by 8 bases and J by 3 bases, with 16 bases between the two germline ends. Germline assignment: CDR1 SGHTA and CDR2 FQGNSA. The length of the CDR3 is 14 residues. CDR3 bases: TGTGCCAGCCGGGTGGGAGGGGTTGACTATGGCTACACCTTC. It encodes CASRVGGVDYGYTF.

The V gene is TRBV10-3, the J gene TRBJ1-5; a weak D match, TRBD1 (5 bases). The germline CDR1 and CDR2 sequences are ENHRY and SYGVKD. V was clipped by 0 bases and J by 5 bases, with 8 bases between them. The CDR3 sequence is 14 residues long. For the CDR3, the DNA is TGTGCCATCAGTGAGTCGGGGGACTATCAGCCCCAGCATTTT. Translated, it gives CAISESGDYQPQHF.

The rearrangement links TRBV5-6 to TRBJ1-2; TRBD1 matches at 7 bases. The CDR3 runs 15 residues. V trimming: 2 bases; J trimming: 0 bases; junction bases outside the gene matches: 4. In germline, CDR1 is SGHDT, CDR2 YYEEEE. The CDR3 DNA follows: TGTGCCAGCAGCTTCCAGGACAGGCCTAACTATGGCTACACCTTC. This sequence encodes CASSFQDRPNYGYTF.

The chain has TRBV28 and TRBJ2-6, with D possibly being TRBD1 (6 bases). Looked up from germline, CDR1 is MDHEN and CDR2 is SYDVKM. Trimming cost V 6 bases and J 0 bases, with 9 bases left between them. The CDR3 contains 15 residues. CDR3 protein: CASSTGRSGANVLTF. CDR3 in DNA: TGTGCCAGCAGCACAGGGCGCTCTGGGGCCAACGTCCTGACTTTC.

The CDR3 loop reads CASSESGAGNEQFF. The CDR3 bases are TGTGCCAGCAGTGAATCCGGGGCGGGCAATGAGCAGTTCTTC. The rearrangement links TRBV6-1 to TRBJ2-1, with D perhaps assigned TRBD1 or TRBD2 (5 bases each). The CDR3 is 14 amino acids. Germline V gene sequence: CDR1 MNHNS, CDR2 SASEGT. The V end was cut by 2 bases, the J end by 6 bases, with 11 bases between.

This chain links TRBV20-1 with TRBJ1-5; D is possibly TRBD1 (6 bases). The CDR3 runs to 13 residues. The V end lost 3 bases, the J end lost 5 bases, and 11 bases lay between the germline ends. In germline, CDR1 is DFQATT, CDR2 SNEGSKA (reference sequence). CDR3: CSASRQEDQPQHF. As DNA, the CDR3 is TGCAGTGCTAGTAGACAGGAGGATCAGCCCCAGCATTTT.

This clone has only one observation. The chain employs TRBV6-5 and TRBJ1-1; D gene ambiguous. Germline loops: CDR1 MNHEY, CDR2 SVGAGI. Trimming pared 4 bases from V and 4 bases from J, leaving 7 bases between. The CDR3 contains 12 residues. For the CDR3, the DNA is TGTGCCAGCAGTTCGGAGGGCACTGAAGCTTTCTTT. This codes for CASSSEGTEAFF.

This clone was detected only a few times. This chain links TRBV3-1 (or the pseudogene TRBV3-2) with TRBJ1-6; D might be TRBD1 (6 bases). Germline CDR1 reads LGHDT; CDR2 reads YNNKEL (reference sequence). CDR3 length equals 15 residues. The V end lost 0 bases, the J end lost 9 bases, and 12 bases lay between the germline ends. The DNA of the CDR3 is TGTGCCAGCAGCCAAGATCACGGGGGCGGTTCACCCCTCCACTTT. It yields the protein CASSQDHGGGSPLHF.

The chain has TRBV6-5 and TRBJ2-1, with TRBD2 matching 7 bases. The CDR3 is 14 residues long. The J segment lost 7 bases and the V segment lost 7 bases, leaving 10 bases of the junction unmatched. CDR1 and CDR2 (germline): MNHEY, SVGAGI. Here the CDR3 reads CASNGLVGRNEQFF. DNA for the CDR3: TGTGCCAGCAATGGACTAGTTGGGCGGAATGAGCAGTTCTTC.

The gene calls are TRBV5-1 and TRBJ1-2, with 8 nucleotides matching TRBD1. The trim removed 2 bases at V and 2 bases at J, leaving 5 bases unmatched. The CDR3 extends over 15 amino acids. The V gene's germline CDR1 is SGHRS and CDR2 YFSETQ. The CDR3 DNA reads as TGCGCCAGCAGCTTTTGGGGGGACAGGAACTATGGCTACACCTTC. Translating gives CASSFWGDRNYGYTF. Complete variable domain (other parts from reference TRBV5-1 and TRBJ1-2): KAGVTQTPRYLIKTRGQQVTLSCSPISGHRSVSWYQQTPGQGLQFLFEYFSETQRNKGNFPGRFSGRQFSNSRSEMNVSTLELGDSALYLCASSFWGDRNYGYTFGSGTRLTVV.

The chain carries TRBV6-5 and TRBJ1-5; TRBD1 matches 9 bases. Trimming removed 2 bases from V and 1 base from J; junction bases left unmatched: 0. This CDR3 contains 15 residues. Germline lookup yields CDR1 MNHEY and CDR2 SVGAGI. The CDR3 loop is CASSYGTGSNQPQHF. The CDR3 DNA is TGTGCCAGCAGTTACGGGACAGGGAGCAATCAGCCCCAGCATTTT.

The DNA of the CDR3 is TGTGCCAGCAGTTGGGGAGTGGAGCGGGGGAGAGCAGATACGCAGTATTTT. It yields the protein CASSWGVERGRADTQYF. This rearrangement joins TRBV28 to TRBJ2-3, with TRBD2 matching over 8 bases. The CDR3 spans 17 residues. Germline lookup yields CDR1 MDHEN and CDR2 SYDVKM. Trimming at V came to 4 bases and at J to 4 bases, leaving 13 bases not matched to a gene.

This rearrangement joins TRBV19 to TRBJ1-2; a possible D gene is TRBD1 (6 bases). The V and J ends lost 6 bases and 4 bases respectively, with 21 bases between them. The CDR3 has 16 amino acids. The germline V gene encodes CDR1 LNHDA and CDR2 SQIVND (reference sequence). The CDR3 region is CASREGGASLGYGYTF. CDR3 nucleotides: TGTGCCAGTAGGGAGGGGGGGGCGTCGTTGGGCTATGGCTACACCTTC.

CDR3 loop: CASSSGPSSAGHNSPLHF. CDR3 sequence (DNA): TGTGCCAGCAGCTCCGGACCCTCCTCGGCAGGGCATAATTCACCCCTCCACTTT. J is TRBJ1-6 and V is TRBV7-9, with D possibly matching TRBD1 (5 bases). CDR1 is SEHNR and CDR2 is FQNEAQ in the germline V gene (reference sequence). V lost 4 bases and J 5 bases, leaving 21 bases between the germline ends. This CDR3 is built from 18 residues.

This rearrangement joins TRBV4-3 to TRBJ2-7; the D is unclear. With 0 bases removed from V and 0 bases from J, the gap between germline ends came to 3 bases. Germline V CDR1 and CDR2: LGHNA, YSLEER. The CDR3 consists of 13 residues. The CDR3 DNA sequence: TGCGCCAGCAGCCAAGACATCTCCTACGAGCAGTACTTC. It yields the protein CASSQDISYEQYF.